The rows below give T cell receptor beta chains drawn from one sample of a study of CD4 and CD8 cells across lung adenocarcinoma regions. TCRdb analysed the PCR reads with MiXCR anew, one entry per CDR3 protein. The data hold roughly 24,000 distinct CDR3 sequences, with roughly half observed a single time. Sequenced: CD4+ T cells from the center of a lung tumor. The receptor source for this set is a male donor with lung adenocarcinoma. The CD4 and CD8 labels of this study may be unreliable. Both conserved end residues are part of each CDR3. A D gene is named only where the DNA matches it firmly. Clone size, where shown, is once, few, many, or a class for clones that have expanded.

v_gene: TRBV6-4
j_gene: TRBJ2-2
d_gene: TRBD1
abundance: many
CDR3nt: TGTGCCAGCAAGGGACAGATGAACACCGGGGAGCTGTTTTTT
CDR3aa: CASKGQMNTGELFF

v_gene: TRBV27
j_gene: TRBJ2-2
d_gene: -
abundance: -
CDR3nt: TGTGCGGGCAGCCAAGCAGTGAGGACCGATGAGCAGTTTTTT
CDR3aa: CAGSQAVRTDEQFF

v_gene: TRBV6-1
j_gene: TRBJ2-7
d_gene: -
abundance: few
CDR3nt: TGTGCCAGCAGGAGGGTGGGCCCCTTTAACGAGCAGTACTTC
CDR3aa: CASRRVGPFNEQYF

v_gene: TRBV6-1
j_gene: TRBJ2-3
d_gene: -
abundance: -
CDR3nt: TGTGCCAGCAGGGGCAGGAGAGCCACAAATACGCAGTATTTC
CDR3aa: CASRGRRATNTQYF

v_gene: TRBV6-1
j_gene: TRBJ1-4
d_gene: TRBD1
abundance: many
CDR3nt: TGTGCCAGCGGGACAGCTAATAATGAAAAACTGTTTTTT
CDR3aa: CASGTANNEKLFF

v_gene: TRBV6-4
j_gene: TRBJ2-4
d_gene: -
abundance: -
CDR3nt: TGTGCCAGCAGTGGGTCTTCGGGAGAGGTCAATGAGCAGTACTTC
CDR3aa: CASSGSSGEVNEQYF

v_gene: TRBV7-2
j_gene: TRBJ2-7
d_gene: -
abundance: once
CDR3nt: TGTGCCAGCAGCTTAAGACAGGACTACGAGCAGTACTTC
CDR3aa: CASSLRQDYEQYF

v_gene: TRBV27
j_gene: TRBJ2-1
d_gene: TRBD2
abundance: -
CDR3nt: TGTGCCAGCAGTTTAGTAGCGGGTGCAATATACAATGAGCAGTTCTTC
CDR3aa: CASSLVAGAIYNEQFF

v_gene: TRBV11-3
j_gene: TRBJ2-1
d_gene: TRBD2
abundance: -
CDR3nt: TGTGCCAGCAGCTTAGACCCCGCGGCTAGCGGGACCTACAATGAGCAGTTCTTC
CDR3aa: CASSLDPAASGTYNEQFF

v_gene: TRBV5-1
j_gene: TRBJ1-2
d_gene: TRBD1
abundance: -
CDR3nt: TGCGCCAGCAGCGGAAAACAGGGGGCTGATGGCTACACCTTC
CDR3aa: CASSGKQGADGYTF